The following is a T cell receptor (beta chain) sequence with its context. Its antigen is not identified. The CDR3 spans 14 residues. Germline CDR1 SGHNT, CDR2 YYREEE (reference sequence). The ends lost 2 bases at V and 14 bases at J; junction bases unmatched: 13. Some clones are missing from TCRdb's copy, which holds only in-frame ones; the method was immunoSEQ multiplex PCR. The sample has about 100,000 clones, 89% seen once. The sample belongs to a study of T cell responses to AZD1222 COVID-19 vaccine. Study background: Second-dose intervals of approximately 4 or approximately 12 weeks were pooled. Study results and limitations: Elevations in Spike-specific TCR breadth and depth followed administration of two AZD1222 doses. Sampling that yielded the repertoires occurred only after the peak T cell response. Vaccine-associated CD4 TCRs ranged over spike, dominating at 160-218 and 743-854.

The J gene is TRBJ2-1, the V gene TRBV5-4, with 7 bases aligning to TRBD2. The receptor's source is an adult in good health. The sample in question was peripheral blood, obtained on day 0 of AZD1222 vaccination. The CDR3 sequence: CASSFSVAGRPKFF. CDR3 DNA: TGTGCCAGCAGCTTTAGTGTAGCCGGGAGGCCAAAGTTCTTC.